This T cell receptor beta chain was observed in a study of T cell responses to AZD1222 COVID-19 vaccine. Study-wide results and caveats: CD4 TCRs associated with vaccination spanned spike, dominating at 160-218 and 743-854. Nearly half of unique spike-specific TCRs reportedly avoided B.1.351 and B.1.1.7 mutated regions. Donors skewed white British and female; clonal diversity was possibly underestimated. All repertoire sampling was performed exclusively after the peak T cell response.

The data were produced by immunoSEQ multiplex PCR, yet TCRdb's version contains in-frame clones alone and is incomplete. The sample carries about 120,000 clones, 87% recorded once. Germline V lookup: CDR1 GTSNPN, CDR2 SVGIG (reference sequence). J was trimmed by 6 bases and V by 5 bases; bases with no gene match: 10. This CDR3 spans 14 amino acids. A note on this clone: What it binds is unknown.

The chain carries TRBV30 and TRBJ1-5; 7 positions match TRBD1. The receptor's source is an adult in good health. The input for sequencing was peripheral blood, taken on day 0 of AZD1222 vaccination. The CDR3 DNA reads TGTGCCTGGTGCCAAGGGGGCGCAGGTCAGCCCCAGCATTTT. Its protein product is CAWCQGGAGQPQHF.